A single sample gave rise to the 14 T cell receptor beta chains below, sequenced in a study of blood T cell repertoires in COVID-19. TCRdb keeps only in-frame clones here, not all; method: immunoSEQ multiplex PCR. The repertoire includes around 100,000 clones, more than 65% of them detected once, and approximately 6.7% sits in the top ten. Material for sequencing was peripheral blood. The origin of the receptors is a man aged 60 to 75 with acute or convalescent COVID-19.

The CDR3 region is CASSLSKTTGDNSPLHF. The CDR3 bases are TGTGCCAGCAGTTTATCCAAAACTACAGGAGATAATTCACCCCTCCACTTT. The chain links TRBV27 to TRBJ1-6; possibly TRBD1 for D (5 bases). Germline assignment: CDR1 MNHEY and CDR2 SMNVEV (reference sequence). CDR3 size: 17 residues. V lost 0 bases and J lost 5, with 14 bases in between.

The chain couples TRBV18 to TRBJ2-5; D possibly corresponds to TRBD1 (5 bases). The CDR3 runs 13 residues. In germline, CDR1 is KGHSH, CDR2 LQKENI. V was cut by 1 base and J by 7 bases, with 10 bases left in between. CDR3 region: CASSPQGDGTQYF. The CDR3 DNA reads TGTGCCAGCTCACCACAAGGGGATGGGACCCAGTACTTC.

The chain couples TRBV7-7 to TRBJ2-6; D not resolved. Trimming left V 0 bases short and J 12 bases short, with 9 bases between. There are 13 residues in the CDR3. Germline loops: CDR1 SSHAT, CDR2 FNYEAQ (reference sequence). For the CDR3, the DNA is TGTGCCAGCAGCTTAGCCCGCGACTTCGTCCTGACTTTC. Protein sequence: CASSLARDFVLTF.

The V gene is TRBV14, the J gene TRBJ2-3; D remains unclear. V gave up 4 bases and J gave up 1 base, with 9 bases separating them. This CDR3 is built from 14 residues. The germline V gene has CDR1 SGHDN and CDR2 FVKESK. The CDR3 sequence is CASSREEGTDTQYF. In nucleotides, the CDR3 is TGTGCCAGCAGCCGAGAAGAGGGCACAGATACGCAGTATTTT.

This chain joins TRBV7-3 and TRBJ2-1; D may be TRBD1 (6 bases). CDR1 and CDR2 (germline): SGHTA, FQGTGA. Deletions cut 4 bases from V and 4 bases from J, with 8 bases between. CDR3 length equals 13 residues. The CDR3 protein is CASSWDTYNEQFF. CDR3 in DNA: TGTGCCAGCAGCTGGGACACTTACAATGAGCAGTTCTTC. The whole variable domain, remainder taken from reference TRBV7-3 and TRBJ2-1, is GAGVSQTPSNKVTEKGKYVELRCDPISGHTALYWYRQSLGQGPEFLIYFQGTGAADDSGLPNDRFFAVRPEGSVSTLKIQRTERGDSAVYLCASSWDTYNEQFFGPGTRLTVL.

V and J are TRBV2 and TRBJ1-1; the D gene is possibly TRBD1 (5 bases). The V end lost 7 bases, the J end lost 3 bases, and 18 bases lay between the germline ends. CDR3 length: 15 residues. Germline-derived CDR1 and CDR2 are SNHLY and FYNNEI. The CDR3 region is CASMLYPGGDTEAFF. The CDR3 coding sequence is TGTGCCAGCATGTTGTACCCGGGGGGGGACACTGAAGCTTTCTTT.

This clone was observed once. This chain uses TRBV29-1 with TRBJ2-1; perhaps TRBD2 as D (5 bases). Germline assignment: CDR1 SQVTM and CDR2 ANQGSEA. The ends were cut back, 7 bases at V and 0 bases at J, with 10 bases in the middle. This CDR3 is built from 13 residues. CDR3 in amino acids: CSAERGSYNEQFF. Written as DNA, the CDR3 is TGCAGCGCCGAACGGGGCTCCTACAATGAGCAGTTCTTC.

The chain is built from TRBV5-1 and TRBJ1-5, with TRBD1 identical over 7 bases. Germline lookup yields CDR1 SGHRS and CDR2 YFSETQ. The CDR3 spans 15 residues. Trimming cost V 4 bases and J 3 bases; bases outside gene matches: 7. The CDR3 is CASSPGQHVNQPQHF. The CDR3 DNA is TGCGCCAGCAGCCCGGGACAGCACGTCAATCAGCCCCAGCATTTT.

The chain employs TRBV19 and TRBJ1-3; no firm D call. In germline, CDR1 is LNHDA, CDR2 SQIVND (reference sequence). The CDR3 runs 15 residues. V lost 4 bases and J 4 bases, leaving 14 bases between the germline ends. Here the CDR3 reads CASSTYKTGGNTIYF. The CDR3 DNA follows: TGTGCCAGTAGTACATACAAGACGGGAGGAAACACCATATATTTT.

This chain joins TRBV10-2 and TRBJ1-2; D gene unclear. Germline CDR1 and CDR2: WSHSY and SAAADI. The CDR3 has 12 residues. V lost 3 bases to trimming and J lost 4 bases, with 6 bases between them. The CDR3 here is CASSDGGYGYTF. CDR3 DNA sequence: TGCGCCAGCAGTGACGGTGGCTATGGCTACACCTTC.

In nucleotides, the CDR3 is TGTGCCACCAGCAGATCGCCGGGACAGGGGGCTGAAACAGGGAAGTATGAGCAGTTCTTC. Protein: CATSRSPGQGAETGKYEQFF. The rearrangement links TRBV15 to TRBJ2-1, with 12 bases matching TRBD1. Germline loops: CDR1 LNHNV, CDR2 YYDKDF (reference sequence). This CDR3 comprises 20 residues. Trimming at V came to 2 bases and at J to 8 bases, leaving 19 bases not matched to a gene.

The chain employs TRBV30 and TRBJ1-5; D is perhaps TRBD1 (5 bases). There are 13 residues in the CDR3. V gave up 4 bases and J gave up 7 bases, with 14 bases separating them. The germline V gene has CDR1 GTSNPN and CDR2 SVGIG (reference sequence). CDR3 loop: CAWTQSWGQPQHF. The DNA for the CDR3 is TGTGCCTGGACCCAAAGCTGGGGCCAGCCCCAGCATTTT.

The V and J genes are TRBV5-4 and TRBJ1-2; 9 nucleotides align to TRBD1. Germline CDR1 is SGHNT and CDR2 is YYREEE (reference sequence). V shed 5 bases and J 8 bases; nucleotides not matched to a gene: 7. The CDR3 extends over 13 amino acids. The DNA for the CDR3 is TGTGCCAGCAGATCACAGGGGGCGTACGGCTACACCTTC. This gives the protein CASRSQGAYGYTF.

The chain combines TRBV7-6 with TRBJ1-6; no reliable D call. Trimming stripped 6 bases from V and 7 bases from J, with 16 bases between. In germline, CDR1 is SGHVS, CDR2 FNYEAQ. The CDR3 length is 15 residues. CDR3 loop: CASSLLGLSNSPLHF. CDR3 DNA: TGTGCCAGCAGTCTCCTCGGACTGTCCAATTCACCCCTCCACTTT.